This T cell receptor (beta chain) was captured by sequencing in a study of blood T cell repertoires in COVID-19. CDR3 length equals 13 residues. Deletions cut 1 base from V and 6 bases from J, with 6 bases between. Germline-derived CDR1 and CDR2 are LGHNA and YNFKEQ. The protocol was immunoSEQ multiplex PCR, while the TCRdb copy is restricted to in-frame clones and leaves out a portion. The sample has 55,000 to 70,000 clones, 85% to 90% seen once. The rearrangement links TRBV4-2 to TRBJ2-2; D gene uncertain. This sequence originates from a woman in her 50s with active or convalescent COVID-19. The sequenced sample consisted of peripheral blood. The CDR3 nucleotides read TGTGCCAGCAGCCAAGGGAGTCCCGGGGAGCTGTTTTTT. Its translation: CASSQGSPGELFF.